What follows is one TCR beta chain and its context. This record comes from a study of CD8+CD57+ T cells in acquired aplastic anemia. According to the study, genomic DNA was the template for TCR beta VDJ and CDR3 profiling. TCRdb used MiXCR to reprocess the reads, holding one entry per CDR3 protein. Of some 190,000 distinct CDR3 sequences listed, roughly 56% were seen once; the top ten hold around a sixth. V was pared by 5 bases and J by 3 bases, with 10 bases between. Germline V gene sequence: CDR1 DFQATT, CDR2 SNEGSKA (reference sequence). The CDR3 sequence is 12 residues long. The sequenced sample was sorted CD4+, CD8+, or CD8+CD57+ T cells (not recorded which) from PBMCs. V and J are TRBV20-1 and TRBJ1-1; a possible D gene is TRBD1 (5 bases). The TCR comes from a human donor in good health, serving as a control. CDR3 sequence reads: CSAYRRDTEAFF. CDR3 DNA: TGCAGTGCTTACAGGAGGGACACTGAAGCTTTCTTT.